This T cell receptor beta chain was recovered during a study of T cell responses to AZD1222 COVID-19 vaccine. Sequencing was performed with immunoSEQ multiplex PCR; in TCRdb, only in-frame clones are kept and a portion is missing. This table has about 130,000 clones, 70% to 90% appearing once. The ends were cut back, 4 bases at V and 4 bases at J, with 17 bases in the middle. This CDR3 has 15 residues. The germline CDR1 and CDR2 sequences are SGHKS and YYEKEE (reference sequence). The V and J genes are TRBV5-5 and TRBJ1-1; unclear D gene. The source of this sequence is an adult in good health. The sequencing here drew on peripheral blood, taken on day 0 of AZD1222 vaccination. CDR3 amino acids: CASSLGGPLGTEAFF. The CDR3 DNA is TGTGCCAGCAGCCTTGGCGGACCTTTGGGCACTGAAGCTTTCTTT.